This entry concerns a single T cell receptor beta chain. Its antigen is unknown. Base-call qualities are not available, and no considerably larger clone is one nucleotide away. This record comes from a study of T cell responses to AZD1222 COVID-19 vaccine (dated by TCRdb to the early 2020s). Looking at the study overall: AZD1222 recipients whose second dose came at about 4 weeks and those whose second dose came at about 12 weeks were combined into one group, since spike-specific TCR depth and breadth did not differ between the two schedules. A total of around 240 trial participants underwent TCR sequencing, of whom about 210 had received two doses of AZD1222 and 26 had received two doses of the MenACWY control vaccine. Trial participants were enrolled into age subgroups of 18-55, 56-69 and 70-plus years, which contained 148, 28 and 57 TCR-sequenced participants, respectively. General study outcomes and caveats: In the small 56-69-year group, the increase in depth fell short of significance, most likely because of low power. Vaccine-associated CD4 TCRs spanned the whole spike protein, with dominant responses in regions 160-218 and 743-854. No day 14 peak-response samples were available, so repertoires were characterized only after the peak T cell response. Conclusions about previously exposed vaccinees are limited because only a handful of AZD1222 recipients were SARS-CoV-2 seropositive at baseline. A significant rise in spike-specific TCR breadth and depth was observed after two AZD1222 doses relative to day 0 and relative to MenACWY recipients. Nearly half of unique spike-specific TCRs reportedly recognized epitopes outside regions mutated in the B.1.351 and B.1.1.7 variants. Participants were mostly white British, with more females than males. The authors suggested clonal diversity may have been underestimated.

The CDR3 regions of human TCRbeta chains were subjected to immunosequencing. Turning to the authors' computational methods: TCRs in the repertoires were compared against a reference library of SARS-CoV-2-specific TCRs that had been generated with the MIRA antigen-specificity platform. Breadth meant the fraction of unique TCRs that were SARS-CoV-2-associated, whereas depth meant the fraction of total T cells that were SARS-CoV-2-associated. Using the MIRA data, each spike-specific TCR was mapped to the spike region that the TCR reacts to and placed in a CD4 or CD8 class. Log10-transformed breadth and depth values were compared by one-way ANOVA with Sidak's multiple comparisons tests. The table comes from immuneACCESS by way of TCRdb, which keeps in-frame sequences with V and J called. Part of the clones is missing from these tables; in studies checked, under half for an unresolved V gene and the rest for unknown reasons. V and J calls and clone size are those listed in that table; D and trimming were worked out from the DNA. The sample profile shows more than 150,000 clones; approximately 91% of them were found once. The top ten hold over 0.75% of the sample.

Interpreted using the paper, the time point label stands for: baseline before first vaccination. Vaccinee samples came from UK trials COV001 and COV002, including a single-blind randomized controlled phase 2/3 trial of AZD1222 (ChAdOx1 nCoV-19) in healthy adults. For TCRbeta chain sequencing, PBMC samples from trial participants were taken at day 0 and at day 28 after the second dose. The receptor comes from an adult in good health. The source was peripheral blood, collected on day 0 of AZD1222 vaccination.

The CDR3 protein is CASSRDRYYEQYF. The DNA is TGTGCCAGCAGCCGTGACAGGTACTACGAGCAGTACTTC. The chain uses TRBV14 and TRBJ2-7; TRBD1 is a possible D gene, resting on 6 matching bases. The germline V gene yields SGHDN for CDR1 and FVKESK for CDR2. Taken from cysteine to phenylalanine, the CDR3 has 13 residues. Just CDR3 DNA is preserved here, 39 bases in frame from base 1. Trimming takes 4 bases from V and 3 bases from J, and the germline ends sit 10 bases apart.